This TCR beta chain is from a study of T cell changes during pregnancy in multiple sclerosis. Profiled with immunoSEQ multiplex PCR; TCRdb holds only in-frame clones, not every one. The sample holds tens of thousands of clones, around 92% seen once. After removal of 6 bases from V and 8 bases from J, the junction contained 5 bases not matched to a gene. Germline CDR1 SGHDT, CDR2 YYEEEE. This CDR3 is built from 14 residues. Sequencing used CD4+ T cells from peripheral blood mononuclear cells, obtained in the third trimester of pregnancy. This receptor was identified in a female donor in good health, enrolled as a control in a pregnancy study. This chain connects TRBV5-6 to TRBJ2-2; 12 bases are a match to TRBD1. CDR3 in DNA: TGTGCCAGCACGGGGACAGGGGGCTTTGGGGAGCTGTTTTTT. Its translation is CASTGTGGFGELFF.